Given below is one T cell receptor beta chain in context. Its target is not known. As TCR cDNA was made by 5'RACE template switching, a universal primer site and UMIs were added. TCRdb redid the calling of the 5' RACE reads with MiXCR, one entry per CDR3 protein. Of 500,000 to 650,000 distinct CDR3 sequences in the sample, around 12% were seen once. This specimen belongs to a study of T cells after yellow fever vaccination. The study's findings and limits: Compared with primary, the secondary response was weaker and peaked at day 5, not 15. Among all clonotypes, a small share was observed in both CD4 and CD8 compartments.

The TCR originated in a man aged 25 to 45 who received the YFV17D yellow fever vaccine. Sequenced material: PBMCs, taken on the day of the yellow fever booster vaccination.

In DNA, the CDR3 is TGTGCCAGCAGCTTGGCGGGAGGCCCGATTTCTTACTTC. Translated, it gives CASSLAGGPISYF. The V gene is TRBV3-1, the J gene TRBJ2-5, with TRBD2 matching 8 bases. The ends lost 5 bases at V and 14 bases at J; junction bases unmatched: 13. The CDR3 covers 13 residues. CDR1 is LGHDT, CDR2 YNNKEL, per germline (reference sequence).